This T cell receptor beta chain was identified in a study of graft-versus-host responses after intestinal transplantation. Study-wide background: Each transplant was multivisceral, liver-intestinal, or isolated intestinal. For around 3 years after anti-thymocyte globulin induction, all recipients took tacrolimus and steroids. General study results and limits: Marrow from the recipient contained GvH clones, some of which had appeared first in ileum or blood. Allograft clonal ratios (graft-versus-host to host-versus-graft) were high in patients who had graft-donor T cell macrochimerism.

TCRdb keeps only in-frame clones here, not all; method: immunoSEQ multiplex PCR. This sample has some 120,000 clones, with just under 95% found just once. Turning to this clone: The antigen is unknown.

The CDR3 is made up of 13 amino acids. The V gene's germline CDR1 is MGHRA and CDR2 YSYEKL. The germline V and J ends were trimmed by 0 bases and 7 bases, with 9 bases remaining between them. The source was unstimulated CD8+ T cells sorted from spleen or lymph node cells, collected before transplant. The TCR was taken from a human donor who was the organ donor for an intestinal transplant. This chain links TRBV4-1 with TRBJ1-1; a weak D match, TRBD1 (5 bases). As DNA, the CDR3 is TGCGCCAGCAGCCAAGATACGGGGGGTGAAGCTTTCTTT. Protein: CASSQDTGGEAFF.